A single sample is the source of the 14 T cell receptor beta chains below, sequenced in a study of cytomegalovirus exposure and HLA in healthy donors. This PCR relied on a set of 60 Vbeta primers and 13 Jbeta primers. Repertoires were generated with immunoSEQ multiplex PCR, while TCRdb's copy carries only in-frame clones and drops some. The table records approximately 110,000 clones, 60% to 85% of them present only once. Sequencing was done on a sample of PBMCs. The receptors shown here come from a woman aged 40 to 55 in good health and CMV-seropositive.

The J gene is TRBJ2-5, the V gene TRBV19; D unclear. Trimming removed 4 bases at V and 9 bases at J, with 24 bases between. The CDR3 is 16 amino acids. Germline assignment: CDR1 LNHDA and CDR2 SQIVND (reference sequence). The CDR3 bases are TGTGCCAGTAGTACTCGACACATTCTGGTTTCCATCGCCCAGTACTTC. Protein product: CASSTRHILVSIAQYF.

This chain connects TRBV7-9 to TRBJ2-2, with unresolved D. The germline V gene encodes CDR1 SEHNR and CDR2 FQNEAQ (reference sequence). The CDR3 loop spans 16 amino acids. V lost 0 bases, J lost 4 bases, and 12 bases lay in between. The CDR3 here is CASSLAPNSLTGELFF. In nucleotides, the CDR3 is TGTGCCAGCAGCTTAGCCCCAAACAGTCTCACCGGGGAGCTGTTTTTT.

The chain links TRBV5-1 to TRBJ1-5; 10 nucleotides match TRBD1. The V segment lost 6 bases and the J segment 15 bases; nucleotides outside the gene matches: 12. The CDR3 covers 13 residues. Per the germline V gene, CDR1 is SGHRS and CDR2 is YFSETQ. CDR3 in amino acids: CASTWTGGRRGHF. The CDR3 DNA is TGCGCCAGCACTTGGACAGGGGGTCGAAGAGGGCATTTT.

The CDR3 region is CASSLGGQGISPLHF. The CDR3 nucleotides are TGTGCCAGCAGCTTAGGGGGACAGGGGATATCACCCCTCCACTTT. The rearrangement uses TRBV11-2 and TRBJ1-6, with 10 bases fitting TRBD1. The germline V gene encodes CDR1 SGHAT and CDR2 FQNNGV. The ends lost 1 base at V and 10 bases at J; junction bases unmatched: 4. This CDR3 region has 15 residues.

V is TRBV5-1 and J is TRBJ2-1; TRBD1 matches at 7 bases. Germline V gene data show CDR1 as SGHRS and CDR2 as YFSETQ. V lost 0 bases to trimming and J lost 9 bases; unmatched junction nucleotides: 6. The CDR3 is 14 residues long. CDR3 nucleotides: TGCGCCAGCAGCTTGGCAGGGGGTCATGGTGAGCAGTTCTTC. Residues: CASSLAGGHGEQFF.

This sequence joins TRBV5-1 and TRBJ2-1; tentative D call: TRBD2 (5 bases). Trimming cost V 4 bases and J 4 bases, with 12 bases left between them. Germline CDR1 is SGHRS and CDR2 is YFSETQ. The CDR3 sequence is 14 residues long. In nucleotides, the CDR3 is TGCGCCAGCAGCCGGGAAGGGCCTTACAATGAGCAGTTCTTC. Protein sequence: CASSREGPYNEQFF. Based on the CDR3 plus reference TRBV5-1 and TRBJ2-1, the full variable domain is KAGVTQTPRYLIKTRGQQVTLSCSPISGHRSVSWYQQTPGQGLQFLFEYFSETQRNKGNFPGRFSGRQFSNSRSEMNVSTLELGDSALYLCASSREGPYNEQFFGPGTRLTVL.

The rearrangement links TRBV14 to TRBJ2-7, with a tentative D call TRBD1 (6 bases). There are 13 residues in the CDR3. Germline V gene data show CDR1 as SGHDN and CDR2 as FVKESK. Deletions cut 0 bases from V and 3 bases from J, with 6 bases between. In nucleotides, the CDR3 is TGTGCCAGCAGCCAAGAGGACAGCTACGAGCAGTACTTC. Its protein product is CASSQEDSYEQYF. Full variable domain (rest looked up from reference TRBV14 and TRBJ2-7): EAGVTQFPSHSVIEKGQTVTLRCDPISGHDNLYWYRRVMGKEIKFLLHFVKESKQDESGMPNNRFLAERTGGTYSTLKVQPAELEDSGVYFCASSQEDSYEQYFGPGTRLTVT.

The chain combines TRBV10-3 with TRBJ2-5, with 8 nucleotides matching TRBD2. With V trimmed by 0 bases and J by 0 bases, 6 bases remained unmatched. From germline, CDR1 is ENHRY and CDR2 SYGVKD. The CDR3 covers 17 residues. CDR3 bases: TGTGCCATCAGTGAGTCTGGTCTAGCGGGCTACCAAGAGACCCAGTACTTC. Translating it yields CAISESGLAGYQETQYF.

This chain connects TRBV5-5 to TRBJ2-2, with D possibly being TRBD1 (6 bases). This CDR3 is 15 amino acids long. The germline CDR1 and CDR2 sequences are SGHKS and YYEKEE (reference sequence). V was pared by 6 bases and J by 3 bases, with 15 bases between. The CDR3 here is CASIPGTGHTGELFF. The CDR3 nucleotides are TGTGCCAGCATTCCTGGAACAGGGCACACCGGGGAGCTGTTTTTT.

This clone has only a few counts. This sequence joins TRBV6-1 and TRBJ2-4; 9 bases line up with TRBD1. The germline gives CDR1 MNHNS, CDR2 SASEGT. The length of the CDR3 is 14 residues. V was clipped by 2 bases and J by 7 bases; unmatched bases: 3. The CDR3 spells CASSELGTGNIQYF. Here the CDR3 DNA reads TGTGCCAGCAGTGAATTGGGGACAGGGAACATTCAGTACTTC.

The chain couples TRBV12-5 to TRBJ2-3; D unresolved. Trimming pared 0 bases from V and 5 bases from J, leaving 3 bases between. CDR1 is LGHNT, CDR2 FRNRAP, per germline. The CDR3 is made up of 12 amino acids. DNA for the CDR3: TGTGCTAGTGGTTTGGTACAAGATACGCAGTATTTT. The encoded protein is CASGLVQDTQYF.

The rearrangement joins TRBV27 to TRBJ2-7, with 9 bases that match TRBD1. J lost 1 base, V lost 6 bases, and 4 bases had no gene match. Germline assignment: CDR1 MNHEY and CDR2 SMNVEV (reference sequence). This CDR3 is 14 amino acids long. The CDR3 sequence: CASRQTGGSYEQYF. The CDR3 region has the DNA TGTGCCAGCAGACAGACAGGGGGGTCCTACGAGCAGTACTTC.

The gene calls are TRBV7-6 and TRBJ2-3; 9 bases line up with TRBD2. Germline V lookup: CDR1 SGHVS, CDR2 FNYEAQ. The CDR3 has 16 amino acids. V gave up 5 bases and J gave up 1 base; unmatched junction bases: 7. The CDR3 loop reads CASSLQGGGGTDTQYF. CDR3 bases: TGTGCCAGCAGCCTTCAGGGCGGGGGGGGCACAGATACGCAGTATTTT.

CDR3 DNA: TGTGCCAGCAGTGTTAGAGACGAGCAGTACTTC. It specifies CASSVRDEQYF. The genes are TRBV5-6 and TRBJ2-7, with D unclear. The V gene's germline CDR1 is SGHDT and CDR2 YYEEEE. Trimming cost V 5 bases and J 5 bases, with 8 bases left between them. This CDR3 spans 11 amino acids.